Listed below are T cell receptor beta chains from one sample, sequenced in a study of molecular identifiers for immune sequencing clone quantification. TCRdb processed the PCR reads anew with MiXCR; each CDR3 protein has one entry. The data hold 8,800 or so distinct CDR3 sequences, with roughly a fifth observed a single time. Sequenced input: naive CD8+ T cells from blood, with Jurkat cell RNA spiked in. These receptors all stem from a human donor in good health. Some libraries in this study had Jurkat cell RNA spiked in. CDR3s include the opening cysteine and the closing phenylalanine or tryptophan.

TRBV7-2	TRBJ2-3	CASSLDRGGDTQYF
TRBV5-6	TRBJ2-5	CASNTEGQEETQYF
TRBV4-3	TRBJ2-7	CASSQDRIAGDDYEQYF
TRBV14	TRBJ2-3	CASSHEPPATGTQYF
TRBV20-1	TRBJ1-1	CSAGGPGQMNTEAFF
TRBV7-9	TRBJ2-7	CASSPTGAASYEQYF
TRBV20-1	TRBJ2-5	CSARDRRRNTEYGKETQYF
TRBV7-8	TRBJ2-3	CASSLGVTDTQYF
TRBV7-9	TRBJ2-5	CASSHSPETQYF
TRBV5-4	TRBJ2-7	CASSPTGGENEQYF
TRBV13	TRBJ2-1	CASSLGGRNNEQFF
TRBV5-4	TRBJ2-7	CASSLAVGLKSYEQYF
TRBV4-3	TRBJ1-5	CASSQGRGAQPQHF
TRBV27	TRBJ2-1	CASSLGSERAYNEQFF
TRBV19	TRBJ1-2	CASSSGGTGYTF
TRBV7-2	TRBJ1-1	CASSLALTMNTEAFF